This T cell receptor (beta chain) was identified during a study of T cells in Graves' hyperthyroidism and ophthalmopathy. It was RNA transcripts that yielded the amplified TCR beta CDR3 regions. In the first-round RT-PCR of the TCR CDR3, the HTBI primer set was used. TCRdb analysed the multiplex PCR reads with MiXCR anew, one entry per CDR3 protein. The sample includes around 580,000 distinct CDR3 sequences, 15% to 20% of them seen just once. The V and J ends lost 0 bases and 5 bases respectively, with 8 bases between them. Germline V gene data show CDR1 as GTSNPN and CDR2 as SVGIG (reference sequence). This CDR3 has 13 amino acids. Subjects aged 18 to 65 presented with newly diagnosed hyperthyroidism of less than 2 months' duration.

The receptor was isolated from a woman aged 18 to 35 with Graves' hyperthyroidism. The sequencing sample was made of blood. J is TRBJ1-5 and V is TRBV30; no clear D. The CDR3 DNA sequence: TGTGCCTGGAGTGTTCAGGAACATCAGCCCCAGCATTTT. Its translation: CAWSVQEHQPQHF.